This T cell receptor beta chain was recovered during a study of blood T cell repertoires in COVID-19. Study in general: Spain, Italy and the United States supplied samples that represented acute and convalescent COVID-19. PBMCs, B-cell-depleted T cells, or T cells were the source of the cDNA or gDNA that made up the material.

In the original analysis: Reference gene primer amplification yielded estimated nucleated cell counts. Clones were read by immunoSEQ multiplex PCR, and TCRdb kept only the in-frame ones, dropping some. V and J calls and clone size are those listed in that table; D and trimming were worked out from the DNA. The data show hundreds of thousands of clones, around 88% seen once. Recruited during active infection, patients (from Seattle) were subsequently followed longitudinally. Trimming took off 1 base at V and 7 bases at J, with 10 bases between the two ends. Looked up from germline, CDR1 is SEHNR and CDR2 is FQNEAQ (reference sequence). The CDR3 is made up of 14 amino acids.

The chain recombines TRBV7-9 with TRBJ1-4; D is unresolved. Sequencing input: peripheral blood. The clonotype comes from a woman in her fifties or sixties with COVID-19, enrolled during active disease. This CDR3 is CASSLGAGPEKLFF. CDR3 coding DNA: TGTGCCAGCAGCTTAGGGGCGGGCCCTGAAAAACTGTTTTTT. The full variable domain, rest sourced from reference TRBV7-9 and TRBJ1-4, is DTGVSQNPRHKITKRGQNVTFRCDPISEHNRLYWYRQTLGQGPEFLTYFQNEAQLEKSRLLSDRFSAERPKGSFSTLEIQRTEQGDSAMYLCASSLGAGPEKLFFGSGTQLSVL.